The T cell receptor beta chain described here comes from a study of blood T cell repertoires in COVID-19. Across the study: Some COVID-19 samples were acute and others convalescent; all came from the United States, Italy and Spain. The analysed material was cDNA or gDNA that came from T cells, B-cell-depleted T cells, or PBMCs.

Assay: immunoSEQ multiplex PCR; the TCRdb copy retains only in-frame clones and omits some. This table has 45,000 to 65,000 clones, 85% to 90% appearing once. Germline V gene data show CDR1 as SGHTA and CDR2 as FQGNSA. V shed 1 base and J 5 bases; nucleotides not matched to a gene: 13. This CDR3 has 18 residues. The rearrangement uses TRBV7-2 and TRBJ2-1; 8 bases agree with TRBD2. Sequenced: peripheral blood. The origin of this receptor is a man older than 75 with active COVID-19. The CDR3 nucleotides read TGTGCCAGCAGCTTAGACCGTCCACTAGCGGACAAGAACAATGAGCAGTTCTTC. It yields the protein CASSLDRPLADKNNEQFF.